The following is a T cell receptor beta chain sequence with its context. These data originate in a study of control samples from healthy donors and cancer patients. The V gene end was trimmed by 5 bases and the J gene end by 3 bases; junction bases not matched to a gene: 14. This CDR3 comprises 17 residues. CDR1 PRHDT and CDR2 FYEKMQ come from the germline V gene (reference sequence). Method: immunoSEQ multiplex PCR; TCRdb's copy keeps in-frame clones and lacks some. The sample holds about 160,000 clones, roughly 89% seen once. This sequence joins TRBV13 and TRBJ2-5, with TRBD2 matching 8 bases. The receptor comes from a man aged 25-40 years in good health. Sequenced material: blood. CDR3 bases: TGTGCCAGCAGCCCCCCCGGACCCCGGGGGGGCGAAGAGACCCAGTACTTC. It encodes CASSPPGPRGGEETQYF.